This T cell receptor (beta chain) stems from a study of response to subunit inactivated influenza vaccine. Each CDR3 protein is one row after TCRdb ran MiXCR on the RT-PCR reads. The sample consists of approximately 700,000 distinct CDR3 sequences, approximately 15% of them appearing once. Notes on this clonotype: Its specificity is not known.

The CDR3 spans 15 residues. Germline V lookup: CDR1 MNHEY, CDR2 SVGEGT. V lost 5 bases to trimming and J lost 5 bases, with 15 bases between them. Study findings and constraints: It was the authors' suggestion that each seasonal influenza vaccination recruits few new T cells.

The receptor was isolated from a man aged 50-59 years who received an inactivated influenza vaccine. This sample comprised PBMCs from blood, obtained approximately 15 days before vaccination. The rearrangement uses TRBV6-2 or TRBV6-3 and TRBJ2-2, with unresolved D. The CDR3 nucleotides are TGTGCCAGCAGTACCCACGGCGACCGAACCGGGGAGCTGTTTTTT. Translating gives CASSTHGDRTGELFF.